The present entry profiles one T cell receptor (beta chain) with its context. This record belongs to a study of cytomegalovirus exposure and HLA in healthy donors. Everyone who donated was a healthy bone marrow donor. This CDR3 is built from 15 residues. V lost 0 bases to trimming and J lost 1 base, with 7 bases between them. Per the germline V gene, CDR1 is SGHRS and CDR2 is YFSETQ. A multiplex PCR was run with 60 Vbeta primers and 13 Jbeta primers. The assay was immunoSEQ multiplex PCR, and TCRdb's table has in-frame clones only and misses some. The sample includes roughly 130,000 clones, roughly 74% seen only once; the top ten take approximately 6.4%.

Specimen: PBMCs. The chain uses TRBV5-1 and TRBJ2-2; D is perhaps TRBD1 (6 bases). The receptor was isolated from a woman in her forties or fifties in good health and CMV-seropositive. CDR3: CASSLEGGNTGELFF. Here the CDR3 DNA reads TGCGCCAGCAGCTTGGAAGGGGGGAACACCGGGGAGCTGTTTTTT.